Here is one T cell receptor (beta chain) with its context. Its antigen is unidentified. Using immunoSEQ multiplex PCR, the repertoire was profiled, and TCRdb retains in-frame clones only, with some absent. The sample consists of some 100,000 clones, around nine tenths of them appearing once. The data belong to a study of T cell responses to AZD1222 COVID-19 vaccine. Findings of the study overall: Spike as a whole was targeted by vaccine-associated CD4 TCRs, dominant at 160-218 and 743-854. Just five or six AZD1222 recipients were seropositive at baseline.

V shed 3 bases and J 6 bases; nucleotides not matched to a gene: 8. The CDR3 consists of 14 residues. CDR1 is SGHRS and CDR2 is YFSETQ in the germline V gene. The starting material was peripheral blood, obtained on day 0 of AZD1222 vaccination. The origin of this receptor is an adult in good health. The V gene is TRBV5-1, the J gene TRBJ2-7; 8 bases agree with TRBD2. The CDR3 DNA sequence: TGCGCCAGCAGCTCCCAGGGGAGCGGGAGCGAGCAGTACTTC. As protein: CASSSQGSGSEQYF.